These 17 T cell receptor beta chains were sequenced from one sample in a study of shared clonotypes between healthy human individuals. Data came from immunoSEQ multiplex PCR; TCRdb stores just in-frame clones and leaves some out. The data show around 2.1 million clones, with nearly 97% seen just once and around 0.13% held by the top ten. Material for sequencing was naive CD4+ T cells sorted from blood. The subset is: CD45RA+ positively selected. These receptors came from a man between 18 and 35 years old in good health.

The V call is TRBV5-4, the J call TRBJ1-1, with no clear D. This CDR3 comprises 13 residues. Germline-derived CDR1 and CDR2 are SGHNT and YYREEE (reference sequence). V lost 1 base, J lost 6 bases, and 10 bases lay in between. The CDR3 here is CASSLFFQPEAFF. DNA of the CDR3: TGTGCCAGCAGCTTGTTCTTTCAGCCTGAAGCTTTCTTT.

This clone has only one observation. Within the sample, other DNA sequences also encode this same CDR3. The chain links TRBV4-1 to TRBJ1-2; TRBD1 aligns across 11 bases. With V trimmed by 9 bases and J by 5 bases, 14 bases remained unmatched. Germline CDR1 is MGHRA and CDR2 is YSYEKL. The CDR3 runs 16 residues. The DNA for the CDR3 is TGCGCCAGTTCCCCGGGACAGGGGGGGATAGGGTATGGCTACACCTTC. Its translation: CASSPGQGGIGYGYTF.

The J gene is TRBJ2-7, the V gene TRBV20-1, with D unclear. Germline CDR1 is DFQATT and CDR2 is SNEGSKA (reference sequence). V lost 3 bases, J lost 5 bases, and 8 bases lay in between. CDR3 length equals 11 residues. The CDR3 here is CSASTSDEQYF. In DNA, the CDR3 is TGCAGTGCTAGTACTTCGGACGAGCAGTACTTC.

A word on this clone: Other nucleotide sequences in the sample specify the same CDR3. This sequence joins TRBV6-6 and TRBJ2-7, with TRBD2 as a possible D gene (5 bases). The CDR3 has 12 amino acids. The germline gives CDR1 MNHNY, CDR2 SVGAGI (reference sequence). The V and J ends lost 5 bases and 4 bases respectively, with 9 bases between them. This chain's CDR3 is CASSGTSYEQYF. The CDR3, as DNA: TGTGCCAGCAGTGGTACTAGTTACGAGCAGTACTTC.

A note on this clone: In the same sample, other DNA sequences code for this CDR3. This chain connects TRBV6-5 to TRBJ2-3; TRBD2 matches at 9 bases. V shed 6 bases and J 0 bases; nucleotides not matched to a gene: 4. Germline V lookup: CDR1 MNHEY, CDR2 SVGAGI. The CDR3 consists of 15 residues. In nucleotides, the CDR3 is TGTGCCAGCAGCTCAAGCGGGGGGAGCACAGATACGCAGTATTTT. It translates to CASSSSGGSTDTQYF.

This chain connects TRBV7-9 to TRBJ1-2, with D tentatively TRBD1 (5 bases). Trimming pared 5 bases from V and 8 bases from J, leaving 15 bases between. Germline V lookup: CDR1 SEHNR, CDR2 FQNEAQ (reference sequence). CDR3 size: 13 residues. The CDR3 DNA follows: TGTGCCAGCAGCCGGGACGGGCCGGGAGGCTACACCTTC. Its protein product is CASSRDGPGGYTF.

The gene calls are TRBV18 and TRBJ1-5; D may be TRBD1 (5 bases). Germline CDR1 KGHSH, CDR2 LQKENI. CDR3 length equals 16 residues. The ends were cut back, 3 bases at V and 5 bases at J, with 17 bases in the middle. The CDR3 region is CASSPLSGFTHQPQHF. The CDR3 nucleotides read TGTGCCAGCTCACCGCTCTCAGGGTTTACCCATCAGCCCCAGCATTTT.

V is TRBV5-6 and J is TRBJ2-3, with 10 nucleotides matching TRBD1. The CDR3 is 17 residues long. Trimming took 3 bases from V and 3 from J; bases not matched to a gene: 10. Germline CDR1 reads SGHDT; CDR2 reads YYEEEE. The CDR3 DNA is TGTGCCAGCAGCTCGAAACCGGGACAGGGGAAAACAGATACGCAGTATTTT. This translates into CASSSKPGQGKTDTQYF. Looking up the rest from reference TRBV5-6 and TRBJ2-3 gives the full variable domain: DAGVTQSPTHLIKTRGQQVTLRCSPKSGHDTVSWYQQALGQGPQFIFQYYEEEERQRGNFPDRFSGHQFPNYSSELNVNALLLGDSALYLCASSSKPGQGKTDTQYFGPGTRLTVL.

The chain recombines TRBV7-2 with TRBJ1-6, with D hard to call. The V gene's germline CDR1 is SGHTA and CDR2 FQGNSA. The V end lost 5 bases, the J end lost 7 bases, and 12 bases lay between the germline ends. This CDR3 has 14 residues. The CDR3 nucleotides read TGTGCCAGCAGCCGAAGGGAGGGAAATTCACCCCTCCACTTT. Translated: CASSRREGNSPLHF.

V and J are TRBV11-2 and TRBJ1-1; 7 nucleotides align to TRBD1. Unmatched junction bases numbered 1, after V lost 2 bases and J lost 4 bases. CDR1 and CDR2 (germline): SGHAT, FQNNGV. The CDR3 is 13 amino acids. CDR3 sequence reads: CASSLQGVTEAFF. DNA of the CDR3: TGTGCCAGCAGCTTACAGGGGGTCACTGAAGCTTTCTTT. Full variable domain (missing parts from reference TRBV11-2 and TRBJ1-1): EAGVAQSPRYKIIEKRQSVAFWCNPISGHATLYWYQQILGQGPKLLIQFQNNGVVDDSQLPKDRFSAERLKGVDSTLKIQPAKLEDSAVYLCASSLQGVTEAFFGQGTRLTVV.

About this clone itself: The sample contains more than one DNA sequence encoding this CDR3. The chain has TRBV5-1 and TRBJ2-3, with 10 bases matching TRBD1. CDR1 and CDR2 from the germline V gene are SGHRS and YFSETQ. The length of the CDR3 is 16 residues. V shed 3 bases and J 2 bases; nucleotides not matched to a gene: 6. The CDR3 DNA follows: TGCGCCAGCAGCTCCCTAGGACAGGGGGTCACAGATACGCAGTATTTT. Protein sequence: CASSSLGQGVTDTQYF. Using reference TRBV5-1 and TRBJ2-3 for the parts outside the CDR3, the full variable domain is KAGVTQTPRYLIKTRGQQVTLSCSPISGHRSVSWYQQTPGQGLQFLFEYFSETQRNKGNFPGRFSGRQFSNSRSEMNVSTLELGDSALYLCASSSLGQGVTDTQYFGPGTRLTVL.

This sequence joins TRBV4-3 and TRBJ2-2; TRBD1 matches 8 bases. Trimming took 0 bases from V and 6 from J; bases not matched to a gene: 9. The germline gives CDR1 LGHNA, CDR2 YSLEER. This CDR3 region has 17 residues. DNA for the CDR3: TGCGCCAGCAGCCAAGATTTCGAGACAGGGGTCTCCGGGGAGCTGTTTTTT. Encoded protein: CASSQDFETGVSGELFF.

The chain carries TRBV18 and TRBJ2-1, with 7 bases that match TRBD2. J was trimmed by 0 bases and V by 8 bases; bases with no gene match: 7. The CDR3 is 15 amino acids. Looked up from germline, CDR1 is KGHSH and CDR2 is LQKENI. CDR3 sequence reads: CASTPLADSYNEQFF. The CDR3 region has the DNA TGTGCCAGCACCCCGCTAGCGGACTCCTACAATGAGCAGTTCTTC. Supplemented by reference TRBV18 and TRBJ2-1, the full variable domain reads NAGVMQNPRHLVRRRGQEARLRCSPMKGHSHVYWYRQLPEEGLKFMVYLQKENIIDESGMPKERFSAEFPKEGPSILRIQQVVRGDSAAYFCASTPLADSYNEQFFGPGTRLTVL.

The genes are TRBV27 and TRBJ2-1, with D unclear. Germline-derived CDR1 and CDR2 are MNHEY and SMNVEV (reference sequence). V lost 11 bases and J lost 1, with 9 bases in between. The CDR3 runs 12 residues. CDR3 sequence: CAAGTSYNEQFF. In DNA form, the CDR3 reads TGTGCCGCCGGCACTTCCTACAATGAGCAGTTCTTC.

This clone appeared a single time. The V and J genes are TRBV7-9 and TRBJ1-1; 9 bases match TRBD1. Trimming removed 4 bases from V and 4 bases from J; junction bases left unmatched: 7. The CDR3 has 15 residues. Germline-derived CDR1 and CDR2 are SEHNR and FQNEAQ (reference sequence). The CDR3, as DNA: TGTGCCAGCAGCTCCCTCGGACAGGGGACCACTGAAGCTTTCTTT. Its translation is CASSSLGQGTTEAFF.

This clone was counted once. This chain connects TRBV5-1 to TRBJ1-6; perhaps TRBD1 as D (6 bases). The CDR3 covers 15 residues. Germline V lookup: CDR1 SGHRS, CDR2 YFSETQ. Trimming took 0 bases from V and 9 from J, leaving 13 bases between them. The CDR3 loop is CASSLGGGQSSPLHF. The DNA for the CDR3 is TGCGCCAGCAGCTTGGGTGGCGGACAGAGTTCACCCCTCCACTTT. Filled out from reference TRBV5-1 and TRBJ1-6, the complete variable domain reads KAGVTQTPRYLIKTRGQQVTLSCSPISGHRSVSWYQQTPGQGLQFLFEYFSETQRNKGNFPGRFSGRQFSNSRSEMNVSTLELGDSALYLCASSLGGGQSSPLHFGNGTRLTVT.

With respect to this clone: Other DNA sequences in the same sample also yield this CDR3. The chain is built from TRBV6-1 and TRBJ1-2; TRBD1 matches at 9 bases. With V trimmed by 6 bases and J by 0 bases, 5 bases remained unmatched. This CDR3 is 15 amino acids long. CDR1 and CDR2 from the germline V gene are MNHNS and SASEGT. The CDR3 reads CASSEGQGPNYGYTF. The CDR3 coding sequence is TGTGCCAGCAGCGAGGGACAGGGACCTAACTATGGCTACACCTTC.